The source of this T cell receptor beta chain is a study of blood T cell repertoires in COVID-19. Some clones are missing from TCRdb's copy, which holds only in-frame ones; the method was immunoSEQ multiplex PCR. The sample records more than 400,000 clones, around 90% being singletons. Germline CDR1 and CDR2: KGHSH and LQKENI. CDR3 length equals 16 residues. J was trimmed by 5 bases and V by 4 bases; bases with no gene match: 11. The sequence was obtained from a woman under 30 who had recovered from COVID-19. The chain combines TRBV18 with TRBJ2-1; 7 bases line up with TRBD2. The sample consisted of PBMCs or T cells enriched from blood (not recorded which). The CDR3 DNA sequence: TGTGCCAGCTCACTTCTTGGGACTACCTCAAACAATGAGCAGTTCTTC. It translates to CASSLLGTTSNNEQFF.